This T cell receptor beta chain appears in the sequencing data of a study of T cells after yellow fever vaccination. General observations from the study: The secondary T-cell response peaked on day 5, not day 15, but was weaker. Primary-vaccination clones mostly resurfaced post-booster (nearly 97% CD4, approximately 90% CD8).

This clonotype was seen only a few times. Its specificity is not known. TCRdb analysed the 5' RACE reads with MiXCR anew, one entry per CDR3 protein. The sample has 95,000 to 150,000 distinct CDR3 sequences; 15% are singletons. The TCR was taken from a man aged 18 to 29 who received the YFV17D yellow fever vaccine. The source was CD8+ T cells sorted from PBMCs, collected 5 days after the yellow fever booster vaccination.

CDR3 DNA: TGTGCCAGCAGTGATGGTCAGCCCCAGCATTTT. As protein: CASSDGQPQHF. The chain links TRBV6-4 to TRBJ1-5; unclear D gene. Trimming removed 3 bases at V and 6 bases at J, with 3 bases between. CDR3 length: 11 residues. Germline V gives CDR1 MRHNA, CDR2 SNTAGT.